This TCR beta chain originates from a study of early T cells in non-severe SARS-CoV-2 infection. Overall study context: Bulk RNA taken from unsorted whole blood was sequenced, leaving chains unpaired.

This clonotype turned up a few times. Its antigen is unidentified. cDNA molecules, individually, were tagged with unique molecular identifiers. TCRdb passed the 5' RACE reads through MiXCR, listing each CDR3 protein once. The table records approximately 70,000 distinct CDR3 sequences, 10% to 15% of them present only once. This CDR3 contains 16 residues. V was cut by 0 bases and J by 0 bases, with 12 bases left in between. Germline CDR1 LGHNA, CDR2 YSLEER. Whole-study findings and limits: Private and CD4 specificities were missed by VDJdb matching, which favored anti-spike CD8 responses.

The input for sequencing was whole blood, taken at baseline. The clonotype originates from an adult who was a healthcare worker with PCR-confirmed SARS-CoV-2 infection or an uninfected control (not recorded which). The donor label of this sample is uncertain. V usage is TRBV4-3 and J usage is TRBJ2-7, with D possibly being TRBD1 (5 bases). CDR3 protein: CASSQDPGPSSYEQYF. CDR3 in DNA: TGCGCCAGCAGCCAAGATCCAGGGCCTAGCTCCTACGAGCAGTACTTC.